The T cell receptor beta chain described here comes from a study of human T cells and chemical hapten exposure. In the study overall: Patients got weekly scalp diphenylcyclopropenone doses over the approximately 24-week study. Recorded diagnoses among the mostly female patients were alopecia areata, totalis or universalis.

Per germline, CDR1 MNHEY and CDR2 SMNVEV (reference sequence). The CDR3 consists of 13 residues. Trimming pared 4 bases from V and 1 base from J, leaving 5 bases between. Study results and limitations: With regard to DPC sensitization, TCRs above 1 in 1000 frequency did not change.

Described time point: patch test 3, about 24 weeks after DPC sensitization. Treatment denoted: therapeutic diphenylcyclopropenone sensitization with weekly scalp DPC. TCRdb processed the RACE reads anew with MiXCR; each CDR3 protein has one entry. In the table there are some 110,000 distinct CDR3 sequences, about 11% of which are singletons. Of note for this clonotype: Its antigen is currently unknown.

Here the sequenced sample was whole blood, taken in connection with sensitization to the hapten diphenylcyclopropenone (DPC). The chain combines TRBV27 with TRBJ1-5, with D tentatively TRBD1 (5 bases). This TCR came from a woman in her 50s with alopecia areata. Some clones in this sample may be carry-over from other donors' samples. The CDR3 DNA sequence: TGTGCCAGCAGTTGGGACAGCAATCAGCCCCAGCATTTT. As protein: CASSWDSNQPQHF.